This entry describes one T cell receptor beta chain. The data derive from a study of CD8 T cells in Susac syndrome. With random hexamers, roughly 0.45 to 1 ug RNA was reverse transcribed. TCRdb re-called the immunoSEQ multiplex PCR reads through MiXCR, storing one row per CDR3 protein. This sample has under 200,000 distinct CDR3 sequences; about 93% occur once, and the top ten carry around 0.096%. CDR1 SGHNT and CDR2 YYREEE come from the germline V gene (reference sequence). V was pared by 3 bases and J by 5 bases, with 11 bases between. The CDR3 extends over 14 amino acids. The chain uses TRBV5-4 and TRBJ2-2; D gene uncertain. The sample taken for sequencing was CD4+ T cells from PBMCs. The clonotype was recovered from a human donor in good health. CDR3 sequence (DNA): TGTGCCAGCAGCTCCGAGCATGTGACCGGGGAGCTGTTTTTT. This codes for CASSSEHVTGELFF.